This T cell receptor (beta chain) was sequenced for a study of T cell responses to AZD1222 COVID-19 vaccine. Study results and limitations: Only after the peak T cell response were repertoires sampled.

Trimming cost V 6 bases and J 4 bases, with 9 bases left between them. CDR1 LNHDA and CDR2 SQIVND come from the germline V gene (reference sequence). This CDR3 is built from 12 residues. Measured with immunoSEQ multiplex PCR; TCRdb has only the in-frame clones, and not every one. The sample lists 150,000 to 200,000 clones; more than 80% were seen once. Concerning this clone itself: Its antigen is unknown.

The chain carries TRBV19 and TRBJ1-2, with TRBD1 as a possible D gene (5 bases). The input for sequencing was peripheral blood, taken 28 days after the second dose of the MenACWY control vaccine. The sequence was collected from an adult who received the MenACWY meningococcal vaccine as a control. CDR3 region: CASRGRLYGYTF. In DNA form, the CDR3 reads TGTGCCAGTAGGGGACGTCTCTATGGCTACACCTTC.